The next 24 T cell receptor beta chains were all read from a single sample in a study of shared clonotypes between healthy human individuals. Clones were sequenced by immunoSEQ multiplex PCR, and TCRdb holds only the in-frame ones, with some missing. In the table there are around 1,900,000 clones, around 95% of which are singletons. The naive CD8 fraction comprised CD45RO-negative cells positively selected for CCR7 and excluded terminally differentiated effector memory CD45RA+ cells. Sequencing was performed on naive CD8+ T cells from PBMCs. These receptors originate from a man between 18 and 35 years old in good health. Some clones in this sample may be carry-over from other donors' samples.

Remarks on this clone: The same CDR3 can be traced to other DNA sequences in this sample. The gene calls are TRBV27 and TRBJ2-1; TRBD2 aligns across 11 bases. Germline V lookup: CDR1 MNHEY, CDR2 SMNVEV (reference sequence). The CDR3 runs 16 residues. With V trimmed by 6 bases and J by 3 bases, 7 bases remained unmatched. The CDR3: CASSPGTSGNYNEQFF. The CDR3 DNA follows: TGTGCCAGCAGCCCCGGGACTAGCGGTAACTACAATGAGCAGTTCTTC.

The rearrangement links TRBV4-1 to TRBJ2-7; a possible D gene is TRBD2 (5 bases). Germline CDR1 and CDR2: MGHRA and YSYEKL. Trimming removed 0 bases at V and 9 bases at J, with 15 bases between. CDR3 length: 14 amino acids. The CDR3 reads CASSQDNLANPQYF. CDR3 nucleotides: TGCGCCAGCAGCCAAGACAACCTAGCCAACCCGCAGTACTTC.

The chain links TRBV28 to TRBJ2-1; the D is unclear. Germline CDR1 reads MDHEN; CDR2 reads SYDVKM. With 2 bases removed from V and 5 bases from J, the gap between germline ends came to 10 bases. The CDR3 is 14 amino acids. CDR3 region: CASSLKGFDNEQFF. CDR3 nucleotide sequence: TGTGCCAGCAGTTTAAAAGGATTCGACAATGAGCAGTTCTTC.

The sample holds a few counts of this clone. The same CDR3 is also encoded by other DNA sequences in this sample. The V and J genes are TRBV27 and TRBJ1-4; tentative D call: TRBD1 (5 bases). The CDR3 has 14 amino acids. Germline CDR1 and CDR2: MNHEY and SMNVEV (reference sequence). V lost 3 bases, J lost 5 bases, and 10 bases lay in between. CDR3 sequence reads: CASSLRTRNEKLFF. The DNA of the CDR3 is TGTGCCAGCAGTTTGCGGACACGGAATGAAAAACTGTTTTTT.

This chain connects TRBV27 to TRBJ2-7, with D uncertain. Germline V gene lookup returns CDR1 MNHEY and CDR2 SMNVEV (reference sequence). The CDR3 is made up of 15 amino acids. Trimming took off 2 bases at V and 2 bases at J, with 13 bases between the two ends. The CDR3 DNA is TGTGCCAGCAGTTTAATGGGCAGGAGTACCTACGAGCAGTACTTC. It translates to CASSLMGRSTYEQYF.

This clone was found once. A read error may account for a junction end that differs from germline. V and J are TRBV4-1 and TRBJ1-1; possibly TRBD1 for D (5 bases). CDR1 is MGHRA and CDR2 is YSYEKL in the germline V gene. The CDR3 extends over 13 amino acids. The CDR3 region is CASTWGGNAEAFF. The CDR3 DNA follows: TGCGCCAGCACCTGGGGGGGGAACGCTGAAGCTTTCTTT.

Points on this clone: Other DNA sequences in this specimen translate into the identical CDR3. CDR3 protein: CASSTTGVEQYF. The CDR3, as DNA: TGTGCCAGCAGTACTACAGGGGTGGAGCAGTACTTC. The chain has TRBV27 and TRBJ2-7; 7 nucleotides match TRBD1. CDR1 and CDR2 from the germline V gene are MNHEY and SMNVEV (reference sequence). The CDR3 runs 12 residues. The ends lost 5 bases at V and 7 bases at J; junction bases unmatched: 5.

V usage is TRBV5-1 and J usage is TRBJ2-5; possible D gene TRBD2, 6 bases. The ends were cut back, 0 bases at V and 2 bases at J, with 11 bases in the middle. This CDR3 has 15 amino acids. From germline, CDR1 is SGHRS and CDR2 YFSETQ. The CDR3 spells CASSLDLGRQETQYF. CDR3 in DNA: TGCGCCAGCAGCTTGGATCTCGGGAGACAAGAGACCCAGTACTTC. The full variable domain, its missing parts supplied by reference TRBV5-1 and TRBJ2-5, is KAGVTQTPRYLIKTRGQQVTLSCSPISGHRSVSWYQQTPGQGLQFLFEYFSETQRNKGNFPGRFSGRQFSNSRSEMNVSTLELGDSALYLCASSLDLGRQETQYFGPGTRLLVL.

The sample holds one count of this clone. The chain is built from TRBV14 and TRBJ2-7; D uncertain. V lost 1 base and J 0 bases, leaving 7 bases between the germline ends. The CDR3 totals 14 residues. Germline CDR1 and CDR2: SGHDN and FVKESK. CDR3: CASSQVFDSYEQYF. For the CDR3, the DNA is TGTGCCAGCAGCCAAGTTTTCGACTCCTACGAGCAGTACTTC.

V gene TRBV7-3 combines with J gene TRBJ2-5, with 8 bases identical to TRBD2. The J call may be incorrect, as the DNA end agrees better with TRBJ2-7. The germline gives CDR1 SGHTA, CDR2 FQGTGA. CDR3 length: 15 amino acids. The DNA of the CDR3 is TGTGCCAGCAGCTTGATAGCGGGAAGCTCCTACGAGCAGTACTTC. Translation: CASSLIAGSSYEQYF.

The chain carries TRBV7-3 and TRBJ2-7, with unresolved D. Germline V gives CDR1 SGHTA, CDR2 FQGTGA. Deletions cut 2 bases from V and 1 base from J, with 6 bases between. The CDR3 totals 13 residues. The CDR3 DNA follows: TGTGCCAGCAGCTTAGGGCTTTCCTACGAGCAGTACTTC. It specifies CASSLGLSYEQYF. The full variable domain, its missing parts supplied by reference TRBV7-3 and TRBJ2-7, is GAGVSQTPSNKVTEKGKYVELRCDPISGHTALYWYRQSLGQGPEFLIYFQGTGAADDSGLPNDRFFAVRPEGSVSTLKIQRTERGDSAVYLCASSLGLSYEQYFGPGTRLTVT.

Only a few counts were recorded for this clone. Other DNA sequences in this specimen translate into the identical CDR3. The genes are TRBV7-9 and TRBJ1-2; D remains ambiguous. Germline V CDR1 and CDR2: SEHNR, FQNEAQ (reference sequence). V lost 4 bases to trimming and J lost 3 bases, with 3 bases between them. The length of the CDR3 is 11 residues. CDR3 in DNA: TGTGCCAGCAGCTCGGACTATGGCTACACCTTC. Translation: CASSSDYGYTF.

The chain recombines TRBV12-2 with TRBJ2-1; the table's TRBD2 call for D was not verified on the DNA. TRBV12-2 corresponds to a pseudogene. The CDR3 sequence is 15 residues long. CDR3 in amino acids: CASRLLLAGDNEQFF. Here the CDR3 DNA reads TGTGCAAGTCGCTTATTACTAGCGGGGGACAATGAGCAGTTCTTC.

J is TRBJ1-1 and V is TRBV7-9; D ambiguous. The CDR3 runs to 12 residues. The V end was cut by 6 bases, the J end by 1 base, with 6 bases between. Germline-derived CDR1 and CDR2 are SEHNR and FQNEAQ (reference sequence). CDR3 residues: CASRIQNTEAFF. The CDR3 nucleotides read TGTGCCAGCAGGATACAGAACACTGAAGCTTTCTTT.

This sequence joins TRBV9 and TRBJ2-1; 9 bases are a match to TRBD2. The germline CDR1 and CDR2 sequences are SGDLS and YYNGEE. With 4 bases clipped from V and 0 bases from J, the junction kept 2 bases outside the gene matches. There are 15 residues in the CDR3. The CDR3: CASSQLAGSYNEQFF. The CDR3 coding sequence is TGTGCCAGCAGCCAACTAGCGGGCTCCTACAATGAGCAGTTCTTC.

The V and J genes are TRBV4-3 and TRBJ1-2, with a tentative D call TRBD1 (5 bases). The CDR3 contains 14 residues. Deletions cut 0 bases from V and 7 bases from J, with 12 bases between. CDR1 and CDR2 from the germline V gene are LGHNA and YSLEER. The CDR3 DNA reads TGCGCCAGCAGCCAAGACAGGGTTGGCGGTGGCTACACCTTC. This encodes CASSQDRVGGGYTF.

The V call is TRBV27, the J call TRBJ2-7; 7 positions agree with TRBD1. V gave up 6 bases and J gave up 1 base; unmatched junction bases: 15. Germline V gives CDR1 MNHEY, CDR2 SMNVEV (reference sequence). The CDR3 consists of 17 residues. CDR3 sequence (DNA): TGTGCCAGCAGAAATTACGCCGGGACAGCCAAATCCTACGAGCAGTACTTC. Encoded protein: CASRNYAGTAKSYEQYF.

This clone was detected only once. The rearrangement joins TRBV5-6 to TRBJ1-5; D not certain. V lost 6 bases, J lost 6 bases, and 10 bases lay in between. Germline V gene lookup returns CDR1 SGHDT and CDR2 YYEEEE. The CDR3 spans 12 residues. The DNA of the CDR3 is TGTGCCAGCAACAGTCTCGGTCAGCCCCAGCATTTT. Translating it yields CASNSLGQPQHF.

DNA of the CDR3: TGCGCCAGCAGCATAACTAGCGGAGAGTACAATGAGCAGTTCTTC. Protein: CASSITSGEYNEQFF. The chain couples TRBV5-1 to TRBJ2-1; 8 bases agree with TRBD2. The V segment lost 4 bases and the J segment 4 bases; nucleotides outside the gene matches: 7. This CDR3 comprises 15 residues. Germline CDR1 SGHRS, CDR2 YFSETQ. Drawing the rest from reference TRBV5-1 and TRBJ2-1, the complete variable domain is KAGVTQTPRYLIKTRGQQVTLSCSPISGHRSVSWYQQTPGQGLQFLFEYFSETQRNKGNFPGRFSGRQFSNSRSEMNVSTLELGDSALYLCASSITSGEYNEQFFGPGTRLTVL.

This chain joins TRBV9 and TRBJ2-3; D uncertain. The germline gives CDR1 SGDLS, CDR2 YYNGEE. The CDR3 runs to 16 residues. V lost 0 bases, J lost 0 bases, and 11 bases lay in between. The CDR3 nucleotides are TGTGCCAGCAGCGTAGAAGCCATTTTTAGCACAGATACGCAGTATTTT. Residues: CASSVEAIFSTDTQYF.

The CDR3 region is CASSLKRERDNEQFF. The CDR3 DNA follows: TGTGCCAGCAGCTTAAAGCGGGAGCGGGACAATGAGCAGTTCTTC. The V call is TRBV5-4, the J call TRBJ2-1, with 8 nucleotides matching TRBD2. V was pared by 2 bases and J by 5 bases, with 6 bases of the junction left unmatched. CDR1 SGHNT and CDR2 YYREEE come from the germline V gene (reference sequence). This CDR3 is built from 15 residues.

V and J are TRBV9 and TRBJ1-2; no reliable D call. The V gene's germline CDR1 is SGDLS and CDR2 YYNGEE. CDR3 length equals 12 residues. The V and J ends lost 3 bases and 6 bases respectively, with 9 bases between them. Here the CDR3 DNA reads TGTGCCAGCAGCGGATATATTAATGGCTACACCTTC. The encoded protein is CASSGYINGYTF.

As for this clone: Within the sample, other DNA sequences also encode this same CDR3. J is TRBJ2-1 and V is TRBV5-4, with 8 bases lining up with TRBD2. The CDR3 runs to 15 residues. Germline-derived CDR1 and CDR2 are SGHNT and YYREEE (reference sequence). The J segment lost 2 bases and the V segment lost 1 base, leaving 2 bases of the junction unmatched. The DNA of the CDR3 is TGTGCCAGCAGCTTGAAGCGGGAGACCTACAATGAGCAGTTCTTC. This codes for CASSLKRETYNEQFF.

The gene calls are TRBV7-9 and TRBJ2-7; 11 nucleotides line up with TRBD1. There are 14 residues in the CDR3. Per the germline V gene, CDR1 is SEHNR and CDR2 is FQNEAQ (reference sequence). V gave up 5 bases and J gave up 6 bases; unmatched junction bases: 6. The CDR3: CASSAGTGGAEQYF. CDR3 nucleotide sequence: TGTGCCAGCAGCGCCGGGACAGGGGGGGCCGAGCAGTACTTC.